This TCR beta chain was captured in a study of blood T cell repertoires in COVID-19. For the study at large: Sites in the United States, Italy and Spain provided acute and convalescent COVID-19 samples. PBMCs, B-cell-depleted T cells, or T cells were the source of the cDNA or gDNA that made up the material.

V lost 3 bases, J lost 1 base, and 13 bases lay in between. CDR3 length: 15 amino acids. CDR1 and CDR2 from the germline V gene are SGDLS and YYNGEE. In the source study's methods: Amplification of reference gene primers provided the estimated nucleated cell counts. The table came from immunoSEQ multiplex PCR; TCRdb's copy has only in-frame clones and leaves some out. For V, J and clone size, that table is used; D and trimming come from the DNA. The table records 85,000 to 120,000 clones, about nine tenths of them present only once. The chain combines TRBV9 with TRBJ1-1; D is unresolved. This receptor was taken from a man younger than 30 with acute or convalescent COVID-19. The sequencing input was peripheral blood. In DNA, the CDR3 is TGTGCCAGCAGCGCGCCGGGAGGAGGGAACACTGAAGCTTTCTTT. It encodes CASSAPGGGNTEAFF.